This TCR beta chain was documented in a study of immune heterogeneity within non-small cell lung tumors. Broader study findings: Recurring identical dominant CDR3 beta clonotypes were observed across tumor sites within a patient, together with site-unique high-frequency clones. In tumor regions, T-cell clonality showed a moderate but significant correlation with local tumor mutational burden (R around 0.32). Individual patients largely had distinct high-frequency T-cell receptor beta clonotypes from one another.

CDR1 SGHRS and CDR2 YFSETQ come from the germline V gene. Trimming left V 2 bases short and J 13 bases short, with 27 bases between. CDR3 length equals 16 residues. Template came from bulk tumor genomic DNA, at approximately 640 ng per sample. Each primary tumor yielded several biopsies, collected far apart from one another at surgery. Newly diagnosed with untreated non-small cell lung cancer, the patients underwent curative surgery. Samples were obtained from newly diagnosed non-small cell lung cancer patients who were having surgery with curative intent. Judged by abundance, this clonotype is medium-sized (0.01 to 0.1%). Its antigen is not identified. For the TCR beta CDR3, multiplex PCR with 32 V and 13 J primers performed the amplification. TCRdb ran MiXCR on the multiplex PCR reads and lists one entry per CDR3 protein. The table includes some 10,000 distinct CDR3 sequences, less than 20% detected once.

J is TRBJ1-2 and V is TRBV5-1; the D is unclear. This TCR derives from a man aged 35-49 years with non-small cell lung cancer. Material for sequencing was lung tumor tissue. CDR3 DNA: TGCGCCAGCAGCTTTCAAGGTCAGCTCGGACGGACCCCCCTCACCTTC. Its translation: CASSFQGQLGRTPLTF.